This TCR beta chain was documented in a study of identical twins. A template switching step contributed a universal primer site, while unique molecular identifiers were present in the cDNA. TCRdb itself ran the 5' RACE reads through MiXCR, one entry per CDR3 protein. The sample has 500,000 or so distinct CDR3 sequences; approximately 15% are singletons. Study-wide results and limits: Memory repertoires showed no such pattern, whereas abundant cord blood beta clonotypes carried fewer insertions. In drawing conclusions, the study used cross-sectional statistical analysis and did not follow the same donors. Zero-insertion analyses could be partly confounded by invariant MAIT and iNKT cells.

The germline V gene encodes CDR1 LGHDT and CDR2 YNNKEL (reference sequence). The CDR3 spans 16 residues. Trimming cost V 0 bases and J 6 bases, with 16 bases left between them. Concerning this clonotype itself: Antigen specificity is unknown.

These data were also reused for a study on yellow fever vaccine responses in identical twins.

This receptor was identified in a woman aged 18-29 years in good health. Sequenced sample: CD4+ T cells sorted from blood. This sequence joins TRBV3-1 and TRBJ2-3, with D possibly being TRBD2 (7 bases). CDR3 region: CASSQDEAGGQDTQYF. In nucleotides, the CDR3 is TGTGCCAGCAGCCAAGATGAGGCCGGGGGGCAGGATACGCAGTATTTT.